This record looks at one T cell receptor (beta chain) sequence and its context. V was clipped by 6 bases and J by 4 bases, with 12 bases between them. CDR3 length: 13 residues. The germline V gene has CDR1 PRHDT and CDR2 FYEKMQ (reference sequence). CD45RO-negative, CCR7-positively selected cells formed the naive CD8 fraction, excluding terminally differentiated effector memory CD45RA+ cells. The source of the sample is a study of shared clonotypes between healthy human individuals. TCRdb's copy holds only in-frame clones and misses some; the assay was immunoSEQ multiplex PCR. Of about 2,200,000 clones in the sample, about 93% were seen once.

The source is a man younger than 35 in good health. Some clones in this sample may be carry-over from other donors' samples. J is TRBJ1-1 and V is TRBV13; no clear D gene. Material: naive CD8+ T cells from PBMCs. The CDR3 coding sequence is TGTGCCAGCAGTACCCCTACGGTCACTGAAGCTTTCTTT. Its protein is CASSTPTVTEAFF. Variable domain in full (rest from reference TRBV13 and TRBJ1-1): AAGVIQSPRHLIKEKRETATLKCYPIPRHDTVYWYQQGPGQDPQFLISFYEKMQSDKGSIPDRFSAQQFSDYHSELNMSSLELGDSALYFCASSTPTVTEAFFGQGTRLTVV.